Below, one TCR gamma chain is given with its context. The antigen is unknown. These data originate in a study of gammadelta T cells in human blood. The CDR3 consists of 15 residues. Per germline, CDR1 VTNTFY and CDR2 YDVSTARD (reference sequence). The trim removed 0 bases at V and 3 bases at J, leaving 4 bases unmatched. General study points: Polyclonal expansion of innate γδ T cells after birth appeared microbially driven.

TCRdb re-called the RT-PCR reads via CATT. The sample has 200 to 300 gamma-chain clones; 8% to 13% are singletons. This TCR came from a human donor. The sample taken for sequencing was non-Vgamma9Vdelta2 gamma-delta T cells from infant blood. This chain joins TRGV3 and TRGJP2. The DNA of the CDR3 is TGTGCCACCTGGGACAGGCTGTGTAGTGATTGGATCAAGACGTTT. Amino acid sequence: CATWDRLCSDWIKTF.